This T cell receptor beta chain was sequenced during a study of blood T cell repertoires in COVID-19. Per the original data handling: The authors estimated nucleated cell counts from reference gene primer amplification. The repertoire was sequenced with immunoSEQ multiplex PCR; TCRdb's copy has only in-frame clones and lacks some. V, J and clone size reflect that table, while D and trimming were determined from the DNA. The sample shows roughly 200,000 clones, roughly 90% of them seen only once. V lost 1 base to trimming and J lost 4 bases, with 7 bases between them. Germline V gene data show CDR1 as LNHDA and CDR2 as SQIVND (reference sequence). This CDR3 is built from 13 residues.

This receptor was taken from a man younger than 30 with active or convalescent COVID-19. The sample was peripheral blood. The chain has TRBV19 and TRBJ1-2; no definite D call. DNA for the CDR3: TGTGCCAGTAGTATAGCCGAGGGCTATGGCTACACCTTC. This gives the protein CASSIAEGYGYTF.